These T cell receptor beta chains were read from a single sample in a study of shared T cell receptors in the human thymus. The protocol was immunoSEQ multiplex PCR, while the TCRdb copy is restricted to in-frame clones and leaves out a portion. The sample records some 720,000 clones, over 75% being singletons. These data were also reused for a study on human thymus T cells.

The sequenced sample consisted of thymocytes. These receptors all stem from a boy under three years old with a congenital heart defect. Each CDR3 is given with its conserved first and last residue. The order of the fields is clone size, V gene, D gene, J gene, CDR3 length, CDR3 protein, CDR3 DNA. A D gene is named only where the DNA matches it firmly. For some rows the clone size is stated as once, few or many, or as a class when expanded; others skip it.

size: -; V: TRBV5-6; D: TRBD2; J: TRBJ2-7; length: 17; CDR3: CASSRGERESRGGEQYF; DNA: TGTGCCAGCAGCCGGGGGGAGCGGGAGTCGAGAGGTGGGGAGCAGTACTTC
size: -; V: TRBV6-4; D: TRBD2; J: TRBJ2-7; length: 13; CDR3: CAFRTSGTYEQYF; DNA: TGTGCCTTCAGGACTAGCGGCACCTACGAGCAGTACTTC
size: -; V: TRBV4-3; D: TRBD2; J: TRBJ2-3; length: 16; CDR3: CASSQEIAGGPDTQYF; DNA: TGCGCCAGCAGCCAAGAAATAGCGGGAGGGCCAGATACGCAGTATTTT
size: -; V: TRBV27; D: -; J: TRBJ1-1; length: 16; CDR3: CASSPEGREAEGEAFF; DNA: TGTGCCAGCAGTCCCGAGGGCAGGGAGGCAGAGGGTGAAGCTTTCTTT
size: -; V: TRBV25-1; D: -; J: TRBJ2-5; length: 11; CDR3: CASSDEETQYF; DNA: TGTGCCAGCAGTGACGAAGAGACCCAGTACTTC
size: -; V: TRBV4-3; D: -; J: TRBJ2-1; length: 17; CDR3: CASSQEWGRQGIDEQFF; DNA: TGCGCCAGCAGCCAAGAGTGGGGGCGGCAGGGTATCGATGAGCAGTTCTTC
size: -; V: TRBV28; D: TRBD2; J: TRBJ2-7; length: 18; CDR3: CASSPPFFSGSFSYEQYF; DNA: TGTGCCAGCAGTCCCCCATTTTTTAGCGGGAGCTTTTCCTACGAGCAGTACTTC
size: -; V: TRBV7-9; D: TRBD2; J: TRBJ2-1; length: 16; CDR3: CASSHLMSGSGDEQFF; DNA: TGTGCCAGCAGCCACCTCATGAGCGGGAGTGGGGATGAGCAGTTCTTC
size: few; V: TRBV5-4; D: TRBD2; J: TRBJ2-3; length: 18; CDR3: CASSPILPRESRTDTQYF; DNA: TGTGCCAGCAGCCCGATCCTACCGCGGGAGTCAAGAACAGATACGCAGTATTTT
size: -; V: TRBV4-1; D: -; J: TRBJ2-1; length: 17; CDR3: CASSQDRAGRAYNEQFF; DNA: TGCGCCAGCAGCCAAGATCGGGCGGGAAGGGCCTACAATGAGCAGTTCTTC
size: -; V: TRBV4-2; D: -; J: TRBJ2-3; length: 16; CDR3: CASSQRNTGATDTQYF; DNA: TGTGCCAGCAGCCAAAGGAACACGGGAGCCACAGATACGCAGTATTTT
size: -; V: TRBV2; D: -; J: TRBJ1-1; length: 13; CDR3: CASSGGGNTEAFF; DNA: TGTGCCAGCAGCGGCGGTGGGAACACTGAAGCTTTCTTT
size: -; V: TRBV6-4; D: -; J: TRBJ1-5; length: 13; CDR3: CASSAEGGQPQHF; DNA: TGTGCCAGCAGTGCGGAGGGTGGCCAGCCCCAGCATTTT
size: -; V: TRBV10-2; D: -; J: TRBJ2-1; length: 16; CDR3: CASSDSDPGTYNEQFF; DNA: TGCGCCAGCAGTGACTCGGACCCAGGGACCTACAATGAGCAGTTCTTC
size: -; V: TRBV14; D: -; J: TRBJ1-2; length: 13; CDR3: CASSHRTDYGYTF; DNA: TGTGCCAGCAGCCACCGGACAGACTATGGCTACACCTTC
size: -; V: TRBV10-3; D: -; J: TRBJ2-5; length: 15; CDR3: CAISERVGIGETQYF; DNA: TGTGCCATCAGTGAGAGGGTCGGGATAGGAGAGACCCAGTACTTC
size: -; V: TRBV19; D: -; J: TRBJ2-3; length: 14; CDR3: CASSIGRDWDTQYF; DNA: TGTGCCAGTAGTATTGGGCGGGATTGGGATACGCAGTATTTT
size: -; V: TRBV12-5; D: TRBD1; J: TRBJ1-2; length: 15; CDR3: CASGGHRDRGYGYTF; DNA: TGTGCTAGTGGTGGCCACCGGGACAGGGGTTATGGCTACACCTTC
size: -; V: TRBV29-1; D: -; J: TRBJ2-3; length: 14; CDR3: CSAEPGLSTDTQYF; DNA: TGCAGCGCCGAGCCGGGACTCAGCACAGATACGCAGTATTTT
size: -; V: TRBV7-6; D: -; J: TRBJ2-1; length: 15; CDR3: CASSLPGIAYNEQFF; DNA: TGTGCCAGCAGTCTTCCCGGGATCGCCTACAATGAGCAGTTCTTC
size: -; V: TRBV27; D: -; J: TRBJ2-7; length: 14; CDR3: CASSLTKSSYEQYF; DNA: TGTGCCAGCAGTTTAACGAAGAGCTCCTACGAGCAGTACTTC
size: -; V: TRBV7-6; D: TRBD2; J: TRBJ2-7; length: 16; CDR3: CASSHRGDGRSYEQYF; DNA: TGTGCCAGCAGCCACCGGGGGGACGGCCGCTCCTACGAGCAGTACTTC
size: -; V: TRBV23-1; D: TRBD1; J: TRBJ1-1; length: 21; CDR3: CASSPEMDKTGAERVNTEAFF; DNA: TGCGCCAGCAGCCCAGAAATGGACAAAACAGGGGCCGAACGCGTGAACACTGAAGCTTTCTTT
size: -; V: TRBV19; D: TRBD2; J: TRBJ2-3; length: 16; CDR3: CASTPGGGRMADTQYF; DNA: TGTGCCAGTACCCCGGGGGGGGGAAGAATGGCAGATACGCAGTATTTT
size: -; V: TRBV11-2; D: TRBD2; J: TRBJ2-5; length: 17; CDR3: CASSLKLAGGLQETQYF; DNA: TGTGCCAGCAGCTTAAAACTAGCGGGAGGGCTCCAAGAGACCCAGTACTTC
size: -; V: TRBV13; D: TRBD2; J: TRBJ2-1; length: 16; CDR3: CASNGLAGGGYNEQFF; DNA: TGTGCCAGCAATGGACTAGCGGGAGGGGGGTACAATGAGCAGTTCTTC
size: -; V: TRBV6-5; D: TRBD1; J: TRBJ1-2; length: 13; CDR3: CASRVYTGDGYTF; DNA: TGTGCCAGCAGAGTGTATACAGGGGACGGCTACACCTTC
size: -; V: TRBV4-1; D: TRBD1; J: TRBJ1-4; length: 17; CDR3: CASSQAPLSGGNEKLFF; DNA: TGCGCCAGCAGCCAAGCTCCCCTCTCAGGGGGTAATGAAAAACTGTTTTTT
size: -; V: TRBV15; D: -; J: TRBJ2-5; length: 18; CDR3: CATSRDKEVWGPQETQYF; DNA: TGTGCCACCAGCAGAGATAAAGAAGTTTGGGGGCCTCAAGAGACCCAGTACTTC
size: -; V: TRBV14; D: -; J: TRBJ2-1; length: 17; CDR3: CASSQDPRGHSYNEQFF; DNA: TGTGCCAGCAGCCAAGATCCCAGGGGCCACTCCTACAATGAGCAGTTCTTC
size: -; V: TRBV6-5; D: -; J: TRBJ1-1; length: 16; CDR3: CASSYVTGTGNTEAFF; DNA: TGTGCCAGCAGTTACGTTACAGGAACCGGGAACACTGAAGCTTTCTTT
size: -; V: TRBV28; D: -; J: TRBJ2-1; length: 13; CDR3: CASIGPRRGGGFF; DNA: TGTGCCAGCATAGGGCCCCGGAGGGGTGGTGGGTTCTTC
size: -; V: TRBV25-1; D: TRBD2; J: TRBJ2-1; length: 15; CDR3: CASSVPGLAGIEQFF; DNA: TGTGCCAGCAGTGTCCCGGGACTAGCGGGAATCGAGCAGTTCTTC
size: -; V: TRBV30; D: -; J: TRBJ2-3; length: 14; CDR3: CAWTLALSTDTQYF; DNA: TGTGCCTGGACGCTAGCGCTAAGCACAGATACGCAGTATTTT
size: -; V: TRBV5-1; D: TRBD2; J: TRBJ2-1; length: 15; CDR3: CASSSPGLDYNEQFF; DNA: TGCGCCAGCAGCTCACCGGGACTAGATTACAATGAGCAGTTCTTC
size: -; V: TRBV7-6; D: TRBD1; J: TRBJ1-1; length: 18; CDR3: CASSPTTGEVRMNTEAFF; DNA: TGTGCCAGCAGCCCAACTACAGGGGAGGTACGGATGAACACTGAAGCTTTCTTT
size: -; V: TRBV27; D: -; J: TRBJ2-1; length: 17; CDR3: CASSPPQRSSSYNEQFF; DNA: TGTGCCAGCAGTCCCCCCCAGCGGTCGAGCTCCTACAATGAGCAGTTCTTC
size: -; V: TRBV21-1; D: -; J: TRBJ2-7; length: 14; CDR3: CAGKLAGGFYEQYF; DNA: TGTGCCGGCAAACTAGCGGGAGGGTTCTACGAGCAGTACTTC
size: -; V: TRBV10-2; D: -; J: TRBJ2-5; length: 15; CDR3: CASSGVAAYQETQYF; DNA: TGCGCCAGCAGCGGGGTGGCGGCGTACCAAGAGACCCAGTACTTC
size: -; V: TRBV28; D: -; J: TRBJ2-7; length: 13; CDR3: CASRGMDYYEQYF; DNA: TGTGCCAGCAGGGGGATGGACTACTACGAGCAGTACTTC
size: -; V: TRBV5-4; D: TRBD2; J: TRBJ2-1; length: 15; CDR3: CASSGVQREGAEQFF; DNA: TGTGCCAGCAGCGGGGTGCAGCGGGAGGGGGCTGAGCAGTTCTTC
size: -; V: TRBV30; D: -; J: TRBJ1-6; length: 13; CDR3: CAWSSTQGFTLHF; DNA: TGTGCCTGGAGTTCGACTCAGGGTTTCACCCTCCACTTT
size: -; V: TRBV27; D: TRBD1; J: TRBJ1-1; length: 16; CDR3: CASSLGYRGLNTEAFF; DNA: TGTGCCAGCAGTTTAGGGTACAGGGGATTGAACACTGAAGCTTTCTTT
size: -; V: TRBV18; D: TRBD1; J: TRBJ2-6; length: 19; CDR3: CASSLTRGTGTSGANVLTF; DNA: TGTGCCAGCTCATTAACTAGGGGGACAGGGACCTCTGGGGCCAACGTCCTGACTTTC